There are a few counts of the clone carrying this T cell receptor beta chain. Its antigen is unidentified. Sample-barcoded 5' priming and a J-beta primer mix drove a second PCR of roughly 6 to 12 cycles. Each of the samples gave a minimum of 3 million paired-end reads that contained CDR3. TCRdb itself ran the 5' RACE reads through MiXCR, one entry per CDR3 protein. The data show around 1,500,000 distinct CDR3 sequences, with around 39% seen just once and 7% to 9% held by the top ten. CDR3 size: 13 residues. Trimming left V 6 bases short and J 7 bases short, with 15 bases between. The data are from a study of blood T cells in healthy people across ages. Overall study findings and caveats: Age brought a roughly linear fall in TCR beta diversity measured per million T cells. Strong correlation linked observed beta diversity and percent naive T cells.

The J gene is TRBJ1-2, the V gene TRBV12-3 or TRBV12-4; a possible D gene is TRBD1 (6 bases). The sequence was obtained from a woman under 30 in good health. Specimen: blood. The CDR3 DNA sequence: TGTGCCAGCAGACAACAGGGAGGGGGTGGCTACACCTTC. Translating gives CASRQQGGGGYTF.